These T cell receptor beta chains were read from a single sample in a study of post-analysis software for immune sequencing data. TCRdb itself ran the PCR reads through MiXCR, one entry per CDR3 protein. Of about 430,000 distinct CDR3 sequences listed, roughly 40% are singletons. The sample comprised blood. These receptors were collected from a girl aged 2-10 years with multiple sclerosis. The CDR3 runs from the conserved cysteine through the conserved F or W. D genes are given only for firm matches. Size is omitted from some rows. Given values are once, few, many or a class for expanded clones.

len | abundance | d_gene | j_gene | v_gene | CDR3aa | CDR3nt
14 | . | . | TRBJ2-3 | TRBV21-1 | CASSKWKGTDTQYF | TGTGCCAGCAGCAAATGGAAGGGCACAGATACGCAGTATTTT
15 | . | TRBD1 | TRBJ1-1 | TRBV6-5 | CASSNPGRGPTEAFF | TGTGCCAGCAGTAACCCCGGGAGGGGGCCCACTGAAGCTTTCTTT
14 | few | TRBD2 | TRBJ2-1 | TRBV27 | CASRGSGRRNEQFF | TGTGCCAGCAGGGGTAGCGGGAGACGTAATGAGCAGTTCTTC
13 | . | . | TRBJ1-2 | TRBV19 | CASSIGRNNGYTF | TGTGCCAGTAGTATTGGAAGAAACAATGGCTACACCTTC
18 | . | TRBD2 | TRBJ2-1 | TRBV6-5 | CASSSPTGEREVNNEQFF | TGTGCCAGCAGTTCCCCCACCGGGGAGCGGGAGGTCAACAATGAGCAGTTCTTC
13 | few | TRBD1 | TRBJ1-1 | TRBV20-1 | CSALGTGTAEAFF | TGCAGTGCTTTAGGGACAGGGACAGCTGAAGCTTTCTTT
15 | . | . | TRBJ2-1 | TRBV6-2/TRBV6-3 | CAIAPGGRVKYEQFF | TGTGCCATCGCCCCGGGGGGCCGTGTAAAATATGAGCAGTTCTTC
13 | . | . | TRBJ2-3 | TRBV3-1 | CASSQGFRDTQYF | TGTGCCAGCAGCCAAGGATTCAGAGATACGCAGTATTTT
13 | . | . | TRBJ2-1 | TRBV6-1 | CASMVQEYNEQFF | TGTGCCAGTATGGTACAGGAGTACAATGAGCAGTTCTTC
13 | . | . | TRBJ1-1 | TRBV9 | CASSVELNTEAFF | TGTGCCAGCAGCGTAGAATTGAACACTGAAGCTTTCTTT
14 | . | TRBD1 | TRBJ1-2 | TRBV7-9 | CASSLADRIYGYTF | TGTGCCAGCAGCTTAGCGGACAGGATCTATGGCTACACCTTC
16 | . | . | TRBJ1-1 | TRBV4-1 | CASSQVGGTGGTEAFF | TGCGCCAGCAGCCAAGTCGGGGGGACGGGGGGGACTGAAGCTTTCTTT
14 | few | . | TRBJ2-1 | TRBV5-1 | CASSPQDGDNEQFF | TGCGCCAGCAGCCCCCAAGACGGGGACAATGAGCAGTTCTTC
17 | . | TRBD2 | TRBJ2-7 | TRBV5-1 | CASSLILAGDSYNEQYF | TGCGCCAGCAGCTTGATTTTAGCGGGAGACAGCTACAATGAGCAGTACTTC
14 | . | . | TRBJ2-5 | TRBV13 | CASSLGGRSHRQYF | TGTGCCAGCAGCTTAGGGGGCAGGAGTCATAGGCAGTACTTC
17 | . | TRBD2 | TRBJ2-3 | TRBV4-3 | CASSQDRASGTPDTQYF | TGCGCCAGCAGCCAAGATCGGGCTAGCGGAACTCCCGATACGCAGTATTTT
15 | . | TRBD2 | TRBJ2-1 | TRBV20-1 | CSARPGTSGYNEQFF | TGCAGTGCTAGACCCGGGACTAGCGGGTACAATGAGCAGTTCTTC
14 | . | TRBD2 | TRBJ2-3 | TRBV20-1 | CSAKGTIKTDTQYF | TGCAGTGCTAAAGGGACTATTAAAACAGATACGCAGTATTTT
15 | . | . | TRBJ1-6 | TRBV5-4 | CASSSTGLNNSPLHF | TGTGCCAGCAGCTCCACAGGATTGAATAATTCACCCCTCCACTTT
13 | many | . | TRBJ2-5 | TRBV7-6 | CASSPGVGETQYF | TGTGCCAGCTCACCCGGGGTCGGGGAGACCCAGTACTTC
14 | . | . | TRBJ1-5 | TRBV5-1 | CASSLEPGNQPQHF | TGCGCCAGCAGCTTGGAGCCGGGGAATCAGCCCCAGCATTTT
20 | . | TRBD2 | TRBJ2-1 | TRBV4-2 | CASSQTSGKPIRPYVGEQFF | TGTGCCAGCAGCCAGACTAGCGGGAAACCAATTCGTCCTTACGTCGGTGAGCAGTTCTTC
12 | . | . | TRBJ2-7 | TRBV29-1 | CSVEVRGYEQYF | TGCAGCGTTGAAGTAAGGGGGTACGAGCAGTACTTC
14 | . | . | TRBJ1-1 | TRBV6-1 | CASTIIGRNTEAFF | TGTGCCAGCACAATTATTGGCAGGAACACTGAAGCTTTCTTT
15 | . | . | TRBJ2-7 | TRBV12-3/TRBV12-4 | CASSRTTRPSYEQYF | TGTGCCAGCAGCCGAACTACACGACCTTCCTACGAGCAGTACTTC
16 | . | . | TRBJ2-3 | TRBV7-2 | CASLPTASLVADTQYF | TGTGCCAGCCTCCCGACTGCGAGTTTAGTCGCAGATACGCAGTATTTT
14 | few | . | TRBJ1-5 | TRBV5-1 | CASSLGQPNQPQHF | TGCGCCAGCAGCTTAGGACAGCCCAATCAGCCCCAGCATTTT
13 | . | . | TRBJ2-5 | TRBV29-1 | CSVQMRLGETQYF | TGCAGCGTCCAGATGAGATTAGGAGAGACCCAGTACTTC
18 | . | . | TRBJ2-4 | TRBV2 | CASRDLETRTRQANIQYF | TGTGCCAGCAGGGACTTGGAAACCCGGACGCGACAGGCGAACATTCAGTACTTC